This TCR beta chain was sequenced for a study of shared clonotypes between healthy human individuals. Using immunoSEQ multiplex PCR, the repertoire was profiled, and TCRdb retains in-frame clones only, with some absent. This repertoire shows more than 2 million clones, 85% to 95% found once; its top ten account for 0.1% to 0.15%. V lost 5 bases to trimming and J lost 3 bases, with 24 bases between them. CDR3 length: 17 amino acids. Germline CDR1 and CDR2: SGHRS and YFSETQ. For this clone: Its antigen is unknown.

General study points: Large sequencing depth failed to make sorted-subset sequencing complete, rarefaction showed. Estimated richness values were generally larger in naive subsets than in memory subsets.

This sequence joins TRBV5-1 and TRBJ2-7; maybe TRBD1 (7 bases). Sequenced sample: naive CD4+ T cells sorted from blood. As to subset: CD45RA+ positively selected. This clonotype was sampled from a man between 18 and 35 years old in good health. This CDR3 is CASRGGIPGTDYYEQYF. Written as DNA, the CDR3 is TGCGCCAGCAGGGGAGGCATACCAGGGACAGATTACTACGAGCAGTACTTC.